This T cell receptor (beta chain) emerged from a study of shared clonotypes between healthy human individuals (dated by TCRdb to between 2020 and 2021). Concerning the study at large: A couple of women and a few men aged 18 to 49 years were included in the cohort. For each donor, CD4 naive and CD4 memory were each run on three plates, CD8 naive on two plates, and CD8 memory on one plate. Blood TCR repertoires of about five healthy adults were deeply sequenced to estimate repertoire size and the extent of clonotype sharing between individuals. To increase sequencing depth and limit assay-specific biases, TCR repertoire library preparation and sequencing were carried out by different laboratories using diverse techniques. Per donor, leukapheresis produced somewhere between about 0.94 and 9.5 billion PBMCs. Broad study findings and their caveats: Clonotypes shared by all four sorted-subset donors showed higher generation probabilities than non-shared clonotypes. Based on pairwise subsampling, the degree of clonotype sharing among donors was expected to be affected by sequencing depth. Sampling was restricted to blood, and TCR repertoires in tissues likely differ from the TCR repertoires found in blood. Naive subsets generally had larger estimated clonotype richness than memory subsets did. Even with the large sequencing depth, rarefaction of the sorted-subset datasets indicated that sequencing was incomplete. Across a handful of donors, around 5% of naive CD4, around 3.5% of naive CD8, roughly 2.2% of memory CD4, and about 0.4% of memory CD8 clonotypes were shared. Because the study included a small number of donors, the genetic and exposure-history diversity represented was limited.

Trimming at the junction amounts to 2 bases on V and 4 bases on J, and the germline ends lie 10 bases apart. The CDR3 measures 15 amino acids from cysteine to phenylalanine. Only CDR3 DNA remains: 45 bases, in frame from the first base. CDR1 and CDR2, per the germline V gene, are SGHTS and YDEGEE. A word on this clone: It has no known antigen specificity. Base qualities were left out, and no much larger clone turns up one base away.

Healthy HIV-negative adults with no recently reported acute infections or vaccinations were included as donors. Every donor was a Caucasian adult living in Nashville, Tennessee, USA. Magnetic negative selection was used to enrich CD4+ T cells, after which naive cells were positively selected on CD45RA and the negative fraction became the memory subset. Blood was obtained by leukapheresis, after which PBMCs were separated by Ficoll-Histopaque density gradient centrifugation and cryopreserved in liquid nitrogen vapor phase. Purity and quantity of every magnetically sorted T cell population were checked by analytical flow cytometry. Each sorted fraction had its genomic DNA isolated and then quantified by UV absorbance on a Nanodrop 2000c. TCR CDR3 regions were amplified from genomic DNA by multiplex PCR using the deep immunoSEQ assay. Extracted genomic DNA from each cell subset was distributed evenly across all wells of several immunoSEQ 96-well plates, and each plate was treated as a replicate. For sorted subsets, each replicate PCR was loaded with 150 to 250 ng genomic DNA, equivalent to 30,000 to 35,000 T cell genomes. Purified libraries were measured with a Qubit 3.0 fluorometer, size-checked on a Bioanalyzer 2100, and measured again with the KAPA Library Quantification kit. Every immunoSEQ 96-well plate was sequenced on a dedicated single-read 150-cycle Illumina NextSeq 550 flow cell. The study's own analysis went as follows. Because the immunoSEQ output held only junctional sequences and lacked quality scores, the filtering could not match the filtering applied to full-length reads. Sequences were annotated with PyIR, a Python wrapper for IgBLAST v1.9, and V/J genes and CDR3 were assigned using IMGT germline references. Reads were removed for weak V/J assignments (E-value above 1e-6), missing CDR3, stop codons, out-of-frame junctions, or ambiguous translated residues. V3J clonotypes were defined by identical inferred V gene, J gene, and CDR3 amino acid sequence. The percentage overlap between two repertoires was calculated by dividing the number of shared unique clonotypes by the size of the smaller repertoire. RTK rarefaction, the Chao1 estimator, and Recon v2.1 estimates of unobserved clonotypes were used to assess repertoire richness. Generation probabilities were computed with OLGA for all TCRbeta clonotypes obtained by the gDNA method from four donors. TCRdb provides this immuneACCESS table in a form limited to in-frame rearrangements. Some clones are lacking; in checked studies, under half of them reflect an unresolved V gene, and why the rest are absent is not known. The DNA gave D and trimming, while V, J and clone size come from that table. Recorded for this sample are some 2,400,000 clones; almost 96% of them occurred a single time. The ten biggest clones cover 0.1% to 0.15% of the sample.

The sequencing input was naive CD4+ T cells sorted from blood. Taken with the paper, the label for cell subset or site translates to: CD45RA+ positively selected. Recombination linked TRBV5-8 to TRBJ2-6; no D segment can be confidently identified. The receptor comes from a young man in good health. This receptor carries the CDR3 CASSFSRSGANVLTF. The nucleotide sequence reads TGTGCCAGCAGCTTTTCACGGTCGGGGGCCAACGTCCTGACTTTC.